This T cell receptor beta chain was identified in a study of CD8 T cells in ankylosing spondylitis. Study results and caveats: CD8+ cells made up the disease-linked clones, which were relatively rare in peripheral blood. Among TCR beta sequences, a motif of under ten highly homologous variants appeared characteristic of ankylosing spondylitis blood.

To note about this clonotype: Its antigen remains unidentified.

TCRdb re-analysed the 5' RACE reads in MiXCR, keeping a single row per CDR3 protein. The sample shows some 700,000 distinct CDR3 sequences, 15% to 20% of them seen only once. J was trimmed by 4 bases and V by 3 bases; bases with no gene match: 10. Germline lookup yields CDR1 LNHNV and CDR2 YYDKDF (reference sequence). This CDR3 has 17 amino acids. Sequencing was carried out using blood, either unsorted or a sorted T cell fraction (not recorded which). This receptor was obtained from a male donor with ankylosing spondylitis. The J gene is TRBJ2-2, the V gene TRBV15; 8 nucleotides line up with TRBD1. CDR3 nucleotides: TGTGCCACCAGCAGTCCTACGAGGACAGGGCGCACCGGGGAGCTGTTTTTT. This translates into CATSSPTRTGRTGELFF.